This TCR beta chain was obtained from a study of shared clonotypes between healthy human individuals. Notes on the study in general: Clonotype sharing across a few donors was observed for roughly 5% of naive CD4 clonotypes. Sampling involved blood alone; tissue repertoires likely differ.

V was cut by 5 bases and J by 2 bases, with 5 bases left in between. This CDR3 spans 12 amino acids. Per germline, CDR1 LNHDA and CDR2 SQIVND (reference sequence). The test was conducted at deep level. TCRdb's copy holds only in-frame clones and misses some; the assay was immunoSEQ multiplex PCR. The sample contains 1 million to 1.2 million clones, approximately 75% of which appear only once. About this clone: Antigen specificity is unknown.

What was sequenced was memory CD4+ T cells from PBMCs. As to subset: CD45RA-negative fraction. The sequence came from a young man in good health. Some clones in this sample may be carry-over from other donors' samples. This sequence joins TRBV19 and TRBJ2-3; unclear D gene. The CDR3 coding sequence is TGTGCCAGTAGTGGTTACACAGATACGCAGTATTTT. It is translated as CASSGYTDTQYF.